These 30 T cell receptor beta chains share one sample of origin, sequenced in a study of cytomegalovirus exposure and HLA in healthy donors. 60 Vbeta and 13 Jbeta primers were used in PCR. The protocol was immunoSEQ multiplex PCR, while the TCRdb copy is restricted to in-frame clones and leaves out a portion. The record lists 200,000 or so clones, of which the ten most abundant hold 1.1%. The specimen sequenced was PBMCs. The receptors originated from a girl between 2 and 10 years old in good health and CMV-seropositive.

The J gene is TRBJ1-5, the V gene TRBV29-1, with D possibly TRBD1 on 6 matching bases. The CDR3 runs 13 residues. Germline V CDR1 and CDR2: SQVTM, ANQGSEA. V was clipped by 5 bases and J by 5 bases, with 13 bases between them. The CDR3 DNA follows: TGCAGCGTTCTATGGGACAACTATCAGCCCCAGCATTTT. Its translation is CSVLWDNYQPQHF.

This sequence joins TRBV6-5 and TRBJ1-3, with D tentatively TRBD1 (5 bases). Trimming stripped 0 bases from V and 4 bases from J, with 7 bases between. CDR3 size: 14 residues. In germline, CDR1 is MNHEY, CDR2 SVGAGI. In nucleotides, the CDR3 is TGTGCCAGCAGTTACTCAGGACAAGGAAACACCATATATTTT. Its translation is CASSYSGQGNTIYF.

The rearrangement joins TRBV4-1 to TRBJ2-7; D not resolved. The CDR3 runs to 15 residues. V lost 0 bases, J lost 1 base, and 10 bases lay in between. The germline V gene encodes CDR1 MGHRA and CDR2 YSYEKL. The CDR3 loop is CASSQDPGLSYEQYF. Written as DNA, the CDR3 is TGCGCCAGCAGCCAAGATCCGGGTCTTTCCTACGAGCAGTACTTC.

The V call is TRBV27, the J call TRBJ1-1; possible D gene TRBD1, 5 bases. V shed 4 bases and J shed 2 bases, with 8 bases lying between them. This CDR3 has 13 residues. Germline lookup yields CDR1 MNHEY and CDR2 SMNVEV (reference sequence). CDR3: CASSSDTNTEAFF. In DNA, the CDR3 is TGTGCCAGCAGTTCGGACACAAACACTGAAGCTTTCTTT.

V gene TRBV28 combines with J gene TRBJ1-2; TRBD1 agrees at 9 bases. V shed 4 bases, J shed 7 bases, and the junction held 10 bases outside the gene matches. CDR1 MDHEN and CDR2 SYDVKM come from the germline V gene. This CDR3 spans 15 amino acids. The CDR3 sequence is CASSSGYETGGGYTF. The CDR3 DNA follows: TGTGCCAGCAGTTCCGGGTACGAGACAGGGGGTGGCTACACCTTC.

This rearrangement joins TRBV7-3 to TRBJ2-5; 14 nucleotides match TRBD2. Germline CDR1 and CDR2: SGHTA and FQGTGA. The CDR3 is made up of 17 amino acids. Trimming took 4 bases from V and 4 from J; bases not matched to a gene: 8. CDR3 sequence: CASSSGTSGSVAETQYF. The CDR3 DNA sequence: TGTGCCAGCAGCTCCGGGACTAGCGGGAGTGTAGCAGAGACCCAGTACTTC.

The CDR3 here is CATGRRGSSYEQYF. Written as DNA, the CDR3 is TGTGCCACCGGGAGACGCGGGAGCTCCTACGAGCAGTACTTC. J is TRBJ2-5 and V is TRBV28, with 7 bases lining up with TRBD2. The tail of the sequence fits TRBJ2-7 better, so the J call may be wrong. The CDR3 is 14 amino acids. Per the germline V gene, CDR1 is MDHEN and CDR2 is SYDVKM.

The genes are TRBV18 and TRBJ1-2, with D perhaps TRBD1 (5 bases). V gave up 3 bases and J gave up 6 bases, with 14 bases separating them. From germline, CDR1 is KGHSH and CDR2 LQKENI. This CDR3 spans 14 amino acids. The DNA for the CDR3 is TGTGCCAGCTCACCCCGAGTTCCGGGGGATGGCTACACCTTC. This codes for CASSPRVPGDGYTF.

The chain recombines TRBV4-1 with TRBJ1-1, with D maybe TRBD1 (5 bases). Trimming removed 0 bases at V and 8 bases at J, with 10 bases between. The CDR3 has 13 amino acids. The germline CDR1 and CDR2 sequences are MGHRA and YSYEKL. CDR3 loop: CASSQEAREEAFF. CDR3 DNA: TGCGCCAGCAGCCAAGAAGCCAGGGAAGAAGCTTTCTTT.

J is TRBJ2-5 and V is TRBV5-3; TRBD2 might be the D (6 bases). TRBV5-3 is an ORF, and what it does is uncertain. CDR3 length: 14 amino acids. Trimming removed 8 bases from V and 4 bases from J, with 18 bases in between. The CDR3, as DNA: TGTGCCAGGGGCGGGGTCCCAGCGGGAGAGACCCAGTACTTC. Translating gives CARGGVPAGETQYF.

The rearrangement links TRBV9 to TRBJ2-7, with D possibly matching TRBD2 (5 bases). CDR3 length: 14 amino acids. V lost 4 bases, J lost 4 bases, and 15 bases lay in between. The germline CDR1 and CDR2 sequences are SGDLS and YYNGEE. CDR3 sequence reads: CASSREPTPYEQYF. CDR3 nucleotide sequence: TGTGCCAGCAGCAGGGAGCCGACCCCATACGAGCAGTACTTC.

The chain is built from TRBV19 and TRBJ2-5; TRBD1 might be the D (6 bases). The CDR3 totals 14 residues. CDR1 is LNHDA and CDR2 is SQIVND in the germline V gene (reference sequence). Between the trimmed V and J ends, which lost 7 bases and 5 bases, there was a span of 17 bases. CDR3 loop: CASNSPGVGETQYF. CDR3 nucleotides: TGTGCCAGTAATTCCCCAGGGGTGGGGGAGACCCAGTACTTC.

The chain has TRBV19 and TRBJ1-6, with 10 bases aligning to TRBD1. J was trimmed by 9 bases and V by 7 bases; bases with no gene match: 3. Germline loops: CDR1 LNHDA, CDR2 SQIVND (reference sequence). This CDR3 is 13 amino acids long. The CDR3 DNA reads as TGTGCCAGTACCGGGACAGGGGCTTCACCCCTCCACTTT. Its protein product is CASTGTGASPLHF.

The V and J genes are TRBV28 and TRBJ1-5; 9 bases align to TRBD1. Germline loops: CDR1 MDHEN, CDR2 SYDVKM. The CDR3 spans 15 residues. Trimming at V came to 5 bases and at J to 7 bases, leaving 9 bases not matched to a gene. CDR3 sequence reads: CASSPTGGAAQPQHF. CDR3 bases: TGTGCCAGCAGTCCTACAGGGGGCGCAGCGCAGCCCCAGCATTTT.

V usage is TRBV18 and J usage is TRBJ2-1; 10 bases align to TRBD1. Looked up from germline, CDR1 is KGHSH and CDR2 is LQKENI. The CDR3 sequence is 15 residues long. V trimming: 0 bases; J trimming: 8 bases; junction bases outside the gene matches: 4. CDR3 coding DNA: TGTGCCAGCTCACCACCCGGACAGGGGGGATATGAGCAGTTCTTC. Residues: CASSPPGQGGYEQFF.

V usage is TRBV27 and J usage is TRBJ1-2, with 9 bases lining up with TRBD1. Per the germline V gene, CDR1 is MNHEY and CDR2 is SMNVEV (reference sequence). The length of the CDR3 is 13 residues. The ends lost 5 bases at V and 5 bases at J; junction bases unmatched: 3. The CDR3 bases are TGTGCCAGCAGTCCGACAGGGGGATATGGCTACACCTTC. Amino acid sequence: CASSPTGGYGYTF.

V is TRBV30 and J is TRBJ2-4, with D possibly being TRBD1 (5 bases). CDR3 size: 15 residues. Trimming shortened V by 3 bases and J by 0 bases, and 12 bases separated the two germline ends. Looked up from germline, CDR1 is GTSNPN and CDR2 is SVGIG (reference sequence). Here the CDR3 DNA reads TGTGCCTGGAGATCGCAGGGATTAGCCAAAAACATTCAGTACTTC. Residues: CAWRSQGLAKNIQYF.

The rearrangement links TRBV28 to TRBJ2-7; 8 bases align to TRBD2. CDR3 size: 18 residues. V gave up 3 bases and J gave up 0 bases; unmatched junction bases: 13. Germline V gene sequence: CDR1 MDHEN, CDR2 SYDVKM. CDR3 in amino acids: CASSFAAVTSASSYEQYF. DNA for the CDR3: TGTGCCAGCAGTTTCGCAGCAGTGACTAGCGCCTCCTCCTACGAGCAGTACTTC.

This sequence joins TRBV29-1 and TRBJ2-1; 9 positions agree with TRBD1. V lost 5 bases to trimming and J lost 8 bases; unmatched junction nucleotides: 10. The CDR3 is 14 amino acids. The germline V gene has CDR1 SQVTM and CDR2 ANQGSEA. CDR3 in amino acids: CSVPRLDRGDEQFF. In nucleotides, the CDR3 is TGCAGCGTTCCACGTCTGGACAGGGGTGATGAGCAGTTCTTC.

This rearrangement joins TRBV10-2 to TRBJ2-2, with D perhaps matching TRBD1 (6 bases). This CDR3 comprises 16 residues. Deletions cut 2 bases from V and 6 bases from J, with 16 bases between. CDR1 and CDR2 from the germline V gene are WSHSY and SAAADI. The CDR3 loop is CASSEGHRVDPGELFF. The CDR3 DNA sequence: TGCGCCAGCAGTGAGGGCCACAGGGTCGACCCCGGGGAGCTGTTTTTT.

The gene calls are TRBV10-3 and TRBJ1-1, with D uncertain. V was clipped by 6 bases and J by 1 base, with 18 bases between them. CDR1 and CDR2 from the germline V gene are ENHRY and SYGVKD. The CDR3 sequence is 16 residues long. DNA for the CDR3: TGTGCCATCAGCCCCAATAATGGGGAGGGGAACACTGAAGCTTTCTTT. Translation: CAISPNNGEGNTEAFF.

The chain recombines TRBV7-2 with TRBJ2-7; D remains unclear. V was clipped by 4 bases and J by 4 bases, with 8 bases between them. The CDR3 sequence is 12 residues long. From germline, CDR1 is SGHTA and CDR2 FQGNSA. Here the CDR3 DNA reads TGTGCCAGCAGCTACTCCGTTTACGAGCAGTACTTC. It is translated as CASSYSVYEQYF.

V is TRBV2 and J is TRBJ2-1; tentative D call: TRBD2 (6 bases). The V end lost 0 bases, the J end lost 0 bases, and 9 bases lay between the germline ends. Germline V lookup: CDR1 SNHLY, CDR2 FYNNEI. The CDR3 is made up of 16 amino acids. In nucleotides, the CDR3 is TGTGCCAGCAGTGAAGCGCGGAGGGTCTCCTACAATGAGCAGTTCTTC. Translated: CASSEARRVSYNEQFF.

This chain links TRBV5-6 with TRBJ2-7; 7 positions agree with TRBD1. V lost 4 bases and J lost 7; bases outside the gene matches: 17. The CDR3 sequence is 16 residues long. Germline V lookup: CDR1 SGHDT, CDR2 YYEEEE. The CDR3 DNA follows: TGTGCCAGCAGCCCCTATTATCCGGGACAGACTTCGGAGCAGTACTTC. Protein: CASSPYYPGQTSEQYF.

This chain connects TRBV30 to TRBJ2-2, with 10 bases identical to TRBD1. This CDR3 region has 15 residues. Germline CDR1 reads GTSNPN; CDR2 reads SVGIG (reference sequence). Trimming at V came to 4 bases and at J to 2 bases, leaving 4 bases not matched to a gene. The CDR3 DNA reads as TGTGCCTGGATCCGGGACAGGGGTAACACCGGGGAGCTGTTTTTT. Its protein is CAWIRDRGNTGELFF. Full variable domain (missing parts from reference TRBV30 and TRBJ2-2): SQTIHQWPATLVQPVGSPLSLECTVEGTSNPNLYWYRQAAGRGLQLLFYSVGIGQISSEVPQNLSASRPQDRQFILSSKKLLLSDSGFYLCAWIRDRGNTGELFFGEGSRLTVL.

This rearrangement joins TRBV2 to TRBJ1-1, with a tentative D call TRBD1 (5 bases). Germline CDR1 SNHLY, CDR2 FYNNEI. The CDR3 runs to 12 residues. The V and J ends lost 3 bases and 8 bases respectively, with 10 bases between them. Written as DNA, the CDR3 is TGTGCCAGCAGTGATGGGGGAGGAGAAGCTTTCTTT. Translated: CASSDGGGEAFF.

V usage is TRBV10-3 and J usage is TRBJ1-5; TRBD1 might be the D (5 bases). The CDR3 extends over 13 amino acids. V was pared by 7 bases and J by 5 bases, with 12 bases between. In germline, CDR1 is ENHRY, CDR2 SYGVKD. CDR3 protein: CAITPGGDQPQHF. The CDR3 DNA is TGTGCCATCACTCCGGGGGGTGATCAGCCCCAGCATTTT.

V is TRBV2 and J is TRBJ2-7, with 7 bases aligning to TRBD1. The ends lost 4 bases at V and 5 bases at J; junction bases unmatched: 11. CDR3 length equals 15 residues. Germline V CDR1 and CDR2: SNHLY, FYNNEI. For the CDR3, the DNA is TGTGCCAGCAGTGGGAAGACAGGGATTGTTGACGAGCAGTACTTC. It is translated as CASSGKTGIVDEQYF.

The V and J genes are TRBV6-1 and TRBJ1-2, with D hard to call. This CDR3 region has 15 residues. Germline CDR1 MNHNS, CDR2 SASEGT. V was cut by 5 bases and J by 7 bases, with 20 bases left in between. For the CDR3, the DNA is TGTGCCAGCAGTCAAGACGAAACCGGTTCCATTGGCTACACCTTC. It translates to CASSQDETGSIGYTF.

This sequence joins TRBV7-9 and TRBJ2-1; D call uncertain. Germline V gene sequence: CDR1 SEHNR, CDR2 FQNEAQ (reference sequence). The CDR3 loop spans 12 amino acids. V shed 1 base and J shed 13 bases, with 11 bases lying between them. The CDR3 loop is CASSLGSSNQFF. CDR3 nucleotide sequence: TGTGCCAGCAGCTTAGGGTCCTCTAACCAGTTCTTC.